Below, one T cell receptor beta chain is given with its context. Germline CDR1 and CDR2: MDHEN and SYDVKM. V dropped 2 bases and J dropped 0 bases, with 8 bases sitting between them. The length of the CDR3 is 14 residues. The assay was immunoSEQ multiplex PCR, and TCRdb's table has in-frame clones only and misses some. Among around 56,000 clones listed, around nine tenths were seen once. This entry is derived from a study of T cell changes during pregnancy in multiple sclerosis. This clonotype originated in a female donor in good health, enrolled as a control in a pregnancy study. The V gene is TRBV28, the J gene TRBJ2-7; D gene ambiguous. The sample in question was peripheral blood, obtained in the third trimester of pregnancy. The DNA of the CDR3 is TGTGCCAGCAGTTTACCCCCTTACTCCTACGAGCAGTACTTC. Residues: CASSLPPYSYEQYF.